This TCR beta chain came from a study of Ad26.COV2.S vaccination and SARS-CoV-2 variants. Here immunoSEQ multiplex PCR was the method, and the copy in TCRdb shows in-frame clones only, minus some. The sample consists of roughly 680,000 clones, more than 80% of them appearing once. The CDR3 covers 14 residues. V was pared by 6 bases and J by 4 bases, with 4 bases of the junction left unmatched. Looked up from germline, CDR1 is WSHSY and CDR2 is SAAADI. A remark on this clone: What it binds is not known.

Treatment described: around 19 received Ad26.COV2.S at low or high dose, single or two shots; roughly five received placebo; per-sample allocation not given. At day 63 after the first vaccine or placebo injection, samples were drawn. Whole-study results and caveats: Non-spike TCR breadth was similar in vaccine and placebo recipients. Total responses of T cells may have been underestimated by the analyses of TCR breadth and depth.

Sequences were derived from peripheral blood, sampled in a trial of Ad26.COV2.S vaccine versus placebo. The chain has TRBV10-2 and TRBJ2-2; TRBD2 agrees at 8 bases. This TCR was sampled from a person between 18 and 59 years old who received the Ad26.COV2.S COVID-19 vaccine or a placebo. Here the CDR3 DNA reads TGCGCCAGCAGGGTAGCGGGACCCACCGGGGAGCTGTTTTTT. Protein: CASRVAGPTGELFF.